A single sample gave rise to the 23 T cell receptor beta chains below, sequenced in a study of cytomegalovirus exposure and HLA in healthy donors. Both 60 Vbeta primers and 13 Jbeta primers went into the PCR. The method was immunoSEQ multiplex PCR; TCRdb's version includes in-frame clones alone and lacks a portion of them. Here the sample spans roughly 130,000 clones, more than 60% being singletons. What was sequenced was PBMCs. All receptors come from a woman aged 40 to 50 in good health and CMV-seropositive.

The CDR3 sequence: CASSRGPSGGRSETQYF. The CDR3 DNA is TGCGCCAGCAGCCGGGGCCCTAGCGGGGGCCGATCAGAGACCCAGTACTTC. The V call is TRBV5-1, the J call TRBJ2-5; TRBD2 matches at 10 bases. This CDR3 is 17 amino acids long. Germline-derived CDR1 and CDR2 are SGHRS and YFSETQ. J gave up 4 bases and V 4 bases, and 13 bases lay outside the gene matches. The full variable domain, its missing parts supplied by reference TRBV5-1 and TRBJ2-5, is KAGVTQTPRYLIKTRGQQVTLSCSPISGHRSVSWYQQTPGQGLQFLFEYFSETQRNKGNFPGRFSGRQFSNSRSEMNVSTLELGDSALYLCASSRGPSGGRSETQYFGPGTRLLVL.

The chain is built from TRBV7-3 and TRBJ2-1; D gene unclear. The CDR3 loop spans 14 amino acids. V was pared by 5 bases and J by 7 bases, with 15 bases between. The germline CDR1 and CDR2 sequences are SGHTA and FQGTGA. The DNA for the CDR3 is TGTGCCAGCAGCCACGGCGGAGTTTTGAATGAGCAGTTCTTC. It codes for CASSHGGVLNEQFF.

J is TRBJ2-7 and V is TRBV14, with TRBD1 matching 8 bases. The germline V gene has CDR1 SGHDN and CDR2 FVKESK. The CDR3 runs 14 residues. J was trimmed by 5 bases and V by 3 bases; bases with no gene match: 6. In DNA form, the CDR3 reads TGTGCCAGCAGCCAGTACAGGGGGAACCACGAGCAGTACTTC. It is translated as CASSQYRGNHEQYF.

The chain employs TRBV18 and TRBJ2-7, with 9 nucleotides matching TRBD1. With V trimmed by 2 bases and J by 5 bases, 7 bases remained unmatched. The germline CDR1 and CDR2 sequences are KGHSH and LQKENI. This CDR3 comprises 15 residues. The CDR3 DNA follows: TGTGCCAGCTCACCAATGGGACAGGGTGGTCACGAGCAGTACTTC. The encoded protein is CASSPMGQGGHEQYF.

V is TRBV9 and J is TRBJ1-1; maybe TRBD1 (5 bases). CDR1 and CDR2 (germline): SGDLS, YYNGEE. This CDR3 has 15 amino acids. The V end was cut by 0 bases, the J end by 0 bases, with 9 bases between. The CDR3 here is CASSVVDSMNTEAFF. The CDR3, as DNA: TGTGCCAGCAGCGTAGTAGACAGCATGAACACTGAAGCTTTCTTT.

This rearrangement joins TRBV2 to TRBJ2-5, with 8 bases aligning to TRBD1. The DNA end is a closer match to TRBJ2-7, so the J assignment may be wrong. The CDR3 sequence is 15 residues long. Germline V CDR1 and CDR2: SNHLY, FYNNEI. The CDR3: CASSDGGTGAYEQYF. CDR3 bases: TGTGCCAGCAGTGATGGCGGGACAGGAGCCTACGAGCAGTACTTC.

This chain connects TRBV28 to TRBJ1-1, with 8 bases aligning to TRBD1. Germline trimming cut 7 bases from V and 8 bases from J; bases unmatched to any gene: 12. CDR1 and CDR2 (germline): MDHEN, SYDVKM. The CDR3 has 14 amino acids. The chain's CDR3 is CASIGDRIRGEAFF. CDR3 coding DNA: TGTGCCAGCATAGGGGACAGGATCAGGGGAGAAGCTTTCTTT.

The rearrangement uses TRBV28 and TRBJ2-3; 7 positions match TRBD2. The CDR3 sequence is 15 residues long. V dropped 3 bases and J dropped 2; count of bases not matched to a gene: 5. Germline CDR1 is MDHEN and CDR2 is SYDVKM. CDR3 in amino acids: CASSFSGGPTDTQYF. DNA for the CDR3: TGTGCCAGCAGTTTTTCGGGAGGTCCCACAGATACGCAGTATTTT.

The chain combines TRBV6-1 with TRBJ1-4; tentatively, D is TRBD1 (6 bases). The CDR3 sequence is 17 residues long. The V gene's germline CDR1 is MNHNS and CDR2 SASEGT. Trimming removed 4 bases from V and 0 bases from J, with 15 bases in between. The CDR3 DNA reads TGTGCCAGCAGTGGGGGGGGCAGGGTTACAACTAATGAAAAACTGTTTTTT. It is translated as CASSGGGRVTTNEKLFF.

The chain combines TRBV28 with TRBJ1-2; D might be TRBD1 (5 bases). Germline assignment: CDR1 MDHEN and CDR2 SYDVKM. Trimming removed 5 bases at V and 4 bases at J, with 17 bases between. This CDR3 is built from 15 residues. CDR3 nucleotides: TGTGCCAGCAGTCCAGGCGGCAGGGCCTTCTATGGCTACACCTTC. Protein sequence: CASSPGGRAFYGYTF.

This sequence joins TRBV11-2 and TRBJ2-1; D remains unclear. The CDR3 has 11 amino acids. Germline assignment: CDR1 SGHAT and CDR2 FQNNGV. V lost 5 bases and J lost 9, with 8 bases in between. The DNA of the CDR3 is TGTGCCAGCAGCCAGGTAGGTGAGCAGTTCTTC. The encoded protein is CASSQVGEQFF.

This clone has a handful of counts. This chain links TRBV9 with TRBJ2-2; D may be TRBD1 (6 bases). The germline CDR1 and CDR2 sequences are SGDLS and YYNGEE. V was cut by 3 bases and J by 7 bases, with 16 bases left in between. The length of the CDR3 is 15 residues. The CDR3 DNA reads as TGTGCCAGCAGCGGATCCTTACAGGGTATCGGGGAGCTGTTTTTT. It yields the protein CASSGSLQGIGELFF.

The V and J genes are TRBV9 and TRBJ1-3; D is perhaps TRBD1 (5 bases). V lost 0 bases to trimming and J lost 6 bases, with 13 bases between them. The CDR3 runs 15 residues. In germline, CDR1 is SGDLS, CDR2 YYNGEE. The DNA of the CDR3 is TGTGCCAGCAGCGTAGCGGCAGGGCTATCAAACACCATATATTTT. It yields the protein CASSVAAGLSNTIYF.

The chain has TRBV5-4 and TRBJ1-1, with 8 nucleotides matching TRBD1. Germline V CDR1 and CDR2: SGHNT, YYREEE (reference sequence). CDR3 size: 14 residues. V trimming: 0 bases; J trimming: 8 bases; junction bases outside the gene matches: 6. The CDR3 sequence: CASSLAGGGVEAFF. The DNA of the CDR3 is TGTGCCAGCAGCTTGGCAGGGGGCGGAGTAGAAGCTTTCTTT.

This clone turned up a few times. The CDR3 DNA reads as TGTGCCTGGACTCGGACAGGGGAAGGTACCCAGCATTTT. Translated: CAWTRTGEGTQHF. This rearrangement joins TRBV30 to TRBJ1-5, with 9 bases matching TRBD1. Germline CDR1 and CDR2: GTSNPN and SVGIG (reference sequence). The junction had 9 bases not matched to a gene; V was cut back by 4 bases and J by 11 bases. The CDR3 has 13 residues.

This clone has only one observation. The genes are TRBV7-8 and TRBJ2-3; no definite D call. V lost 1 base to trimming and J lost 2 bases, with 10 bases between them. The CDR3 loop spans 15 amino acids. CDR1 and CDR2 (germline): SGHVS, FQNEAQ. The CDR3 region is CASSLELLNTDTQYF. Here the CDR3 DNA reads TGTGCCAGCAGCTTAGAACTATTAAACACAGATACGCAGTATTTT.

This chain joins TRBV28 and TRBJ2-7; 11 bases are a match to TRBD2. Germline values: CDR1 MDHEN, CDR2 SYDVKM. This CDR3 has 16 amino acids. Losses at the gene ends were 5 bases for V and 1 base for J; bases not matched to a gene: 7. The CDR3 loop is CASSTRGLAVSYEQYF. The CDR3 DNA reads TGTGCCAGCAGTACCCGGGGACTAGCGGTATCCTACGAGCAGTACTTC.

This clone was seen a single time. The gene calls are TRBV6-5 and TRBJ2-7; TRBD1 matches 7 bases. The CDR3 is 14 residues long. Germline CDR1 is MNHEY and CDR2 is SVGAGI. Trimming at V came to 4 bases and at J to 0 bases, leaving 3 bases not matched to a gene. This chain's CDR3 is CASSSTGFSYEQYF. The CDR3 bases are TGTGCCAGCAGTTCGACAGGGTTCTCCTACGAGCAGTACTTC.

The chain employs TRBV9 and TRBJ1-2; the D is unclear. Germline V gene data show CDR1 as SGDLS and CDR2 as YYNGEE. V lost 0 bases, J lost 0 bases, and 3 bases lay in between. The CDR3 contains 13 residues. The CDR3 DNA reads TGTGCCAGCAGCGTAGACACTAACTATGGCTACACCTTC. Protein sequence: CASSVDTNYGYTF.

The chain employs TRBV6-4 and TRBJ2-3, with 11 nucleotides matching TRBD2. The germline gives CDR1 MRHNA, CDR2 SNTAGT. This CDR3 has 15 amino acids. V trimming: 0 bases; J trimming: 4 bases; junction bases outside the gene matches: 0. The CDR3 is CASSDSSGGADTQYF. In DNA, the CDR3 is TGTGCCAGCAGTGACTCTAGCGGGGGGGCAGATACGCAGTATTTT.

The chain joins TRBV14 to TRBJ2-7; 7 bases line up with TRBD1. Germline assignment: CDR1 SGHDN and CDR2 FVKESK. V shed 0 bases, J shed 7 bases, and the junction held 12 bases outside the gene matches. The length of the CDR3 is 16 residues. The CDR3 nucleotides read TGTGCCAGCAGCCAAGATGGAACAGGGGAAGTGGGAGAGCAGTACTTC. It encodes CASSQDGTGEVGEQYF.

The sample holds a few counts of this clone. CDR3 sequence reads: CATSRESSGASNSPLHF. The CDR3 DNA reads as TGTGCCACCAGCAGAGAGTCTTCAGGGGCTAGTAATTCACCCCTCCACTTT. The chain couples TRBV15 to TRBJ1-6; D possibly corresponds to TRBD1 (6 bases). This CDR3 has 17 residues. CDR1 and CDR2 (germline): LNHNV, YYDKDF (reference sequence). V dropped 0 bases and J dropped 6 bases, with 15 bases sitting between them.

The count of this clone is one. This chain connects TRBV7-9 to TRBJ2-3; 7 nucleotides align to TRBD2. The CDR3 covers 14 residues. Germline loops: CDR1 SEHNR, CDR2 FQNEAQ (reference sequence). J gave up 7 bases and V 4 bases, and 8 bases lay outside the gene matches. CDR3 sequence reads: CASSWGGGENTQYF. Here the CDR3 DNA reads TGTGCCAGCAGCTGGGGGGGTGGGGAGAATACGCAGTATTTT. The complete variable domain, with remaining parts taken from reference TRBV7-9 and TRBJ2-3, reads DTGVSQNPRHKITKRGQNVTFRCDPISEHNRLYWYRQTLGQGPEFLTYFQNEAQLEKSRLLSDRFSAERPKGSFSTLEIQRTEQGDSAMYLCASSWGGGENTQYFGPGTRLTVL.